These 21 T cell receptor beta chains share one sample of origin, sequenced in a study of T cell repertoires in cytomegalovirus infection. One entry per CDR3 protein, called by TCRdb with MiXCR from the reads. Here the sample spans about 740,000 distinct CDR3 sequences, around a third being singletons. No antigen has been assigned to these receptors. The sequencing here drew on cultured PBMCs, taken from culture after CMV antigen stimulation. These receptor sequences come from a human donor in good health (CMV status not recorded). Some clones in this sample may be carry-over from other donors' samples.

This sequence joins TRBV12-3 or TRBV12-4 and TRBJ2-7; no firm D call. V lost 2 bases, J lost 4 bases, and 27 bases lay in between. The CDR3 runs to 19 residues. The CDR3 loop is CASSLKYRVGTGPSYEQYF. In nucleotides, the CDR3 is TGTGCCAGCAGTTTAAAATATCGGGTGGGCACCGGACCATCTTACGAGCAGTACTTC.

This chain connects TRBV11-2 to TRBJ2-1; a weak D match, TRBD2 (5 bases). This CDR3 has 14 amino acids. CDR1 SGHAT and CDR2 FQNNGV come from the germline V gene. V dropped 0 bases and J dropped 9 bases, with 12 bases sitting between them. The CDR3 bases are TGTGCCAGCAGCTTAGATAGAGGGCGGGCTGAGCAGTTCTTC. Translated, it gives CASSLDRGRAEQFF.

This sequence joins TRBV18 and TRBJ1-6; TRBD1 agrees at 8 bases. The trim removed 3 bases at V and 8 bases at J, leaving 6 bases unmatched. There are 15 residues in the CDR3. The germline V gene has CDR1 KGHSH and CDR2 LQKENI. The chain's CDR3 is CASSPTRGRDSPLHF. The DNA for the CDR3 is TGTGCCAGCTCACCTACCAGGGGGCGCGATTCACCCCTCCACTTT.

This clonotype was picked up a small number of times. The CDR3 nucleotides are TGCGCCAGCAGCAAAGGACTGGGAAAAGGGTCCTACGAGCAGTACTTC. This translates into CASSKGLGKGSYEQYF. The chain combines TRBV5-1 with TRBJ2-7; maybe TRBD2 (5 bases). Germline lookup yields CDR1 SGHRS and CDR2 YFSETQ. The CDR3 runs to 16 residues. V lost 4 bases to trimming and J lost 1 base, with 18 bases between them.

J is TRBJ2-5 and V is TRBV27; perhaps TRBD2 as D (5 bases). Germline V lookup: CDR1 MNHEY, CDR2 SMNVEV (reference sequence). CDR3 length equals 14 residues. Trimming removed 6 bases from V and 4 bases from J, with 15 bases in between. The CDR3 loop reads CASSRRIWGETQYF. The CDR3 DNA follows: TGTGCCAGCAGCCGGAGGATATGGGGAGAGACCCAGTACTTC.

The chain uses TRBV6-6 and TRBJ2-2, with D unclear. Germline V gives CDR1 MNHNY, CDR2 SVGAGI (reference sequence). There are 14 residues in the CDR3. The V and J ends lost 8 bases and 7 bases respectively, with 17 bases between them. DNA of the CDR3: TGTGCCAGCTATAACTCTAGGTTGCGCGGGGAGCTGTTTTTT. Protein product: CASYNSRLRGELFF.

The V call is TRBV7-8, the J call TRBJ2-5; D is unclear. The CDR3 loop spans 14 amino acids. Trimming left V 6 bases short and J 3 bases short, with 14 bases between. Per germline, CDR1 SGHVS and CDR2 FQNEAQ. This chain's CDR3 is CASSSQSREETQYF. Written as DNA, the CDR3 is TGTGCCAGCAGTAGTCAAAGTAGGGAAGAGACCCAGTACTTC.

This clonotype occurred many times. This chain joins TRBV7-6 and TRBJ1-6; D gene unclear. Germline loops: CDR1 SGHVS, CDR2 FNYEAQ. V was pared by 2 bases and J by 10 bases, with 12 bases between. This CDR3 has 14 amino acids. CDR3 region: CASSLFGLRSPLHF. The CDR3 nucleotides read TGTGCCAGCAGCTTATTCGGTTTGAGGTCACCCCTCCACTTT.

The V and J genes are TRBV4-3 and TRBJ2-5; 9 bases fit TRBD2. Unmatched junction bases numbered 5, after V lost 0 bases and J lost 3 bases. The CDR3 totals 16 residues. From germline, CDR1 is LGHNA and CDR2 YSLEER. CDR3 loop: CASSQDRASGKETQYF. CDR3 DNA: TGCGCCAGCAGCCAAGATAGGGCTAGCGGGAAAGAGACCCAGTACTTC.

This clonotype was picked up a small number of times. V and J are TRBV7-9 and TRBJ2-1; 8 nucleotides align to TRBD2. This CDR3 spans 14 amino acids. Germline CDR1 SEHNR, CDR2 FQNEAQ (reference sequence). V lost 8 bases and J lost 1; bases outside the gene matches: 4. CDR3 DNA: TGTGCCAGCCGGGAGCGGGAGTCCTACAATGAGCAGTTCTTC. Residues: CASRERESYNEQFF.

The rearrangement links TRBV6-1 to TRBJ2-2; 9 bases agree with TRBD2. The ends lost 4 bases at V and 6 bases at J; junction bases unmatched: 6. The germline CDR1 and CDR2 sequences are MNHNS and SASEGT. CDR3 size: 15 residues. The CDR3, as DNA: TGTGCCAGCAGTGCAGCGGGAGGAGGCGCCGGGGAGCTGTTTTTT. Amino acid sequence: CASSAAGGGAGELFF.

This clonotype was detected only a few times. The chain is built from TRBV7-6 and TRBJ2-1; 8 nucleotides align to TRBD2. The V and J ends lost 5 bases and 10 bases, in that order; junction bases with no gene match: 10. CDR3 length: 14 residues. The germline V gene has CDR1 SGHVS and CDR2 FNYEAQ. The CDR3 nucleotides are TGTGCCAGCAGCCCTGAAGCGGGAGCTGAGGAGCAGTTCTTC. It translates to CASSPEAGAEEQFF.

This sequence joins TRBV11-2 and TRBJ2-5; 9 positions match TRBD2. The CDR3 is made up of 15 amino acids. In germline, CDR1 is SGHAT, CDR2 FQNNGV. Unmatched junction bases numbered 8, after V lost 5 bases and J lost 4 bases. The CDR3 bases are TGTGCCAGCAGCCCAGAGGGACTAGCAGCAGAGACCCAGTACTTC. Residues: CASSPEGLAAETQYF.

The chain joins TRBV3-1 to TRBJ1-3; unclear D gene. This CDR3 contains 15 residues. The V and J ends lost 0 bases and 0 bases respectively, with 6 bases between them. Germline V gene lookup returns CDR1 LGHDT and CDR2 YNNKEL (reference sequence). The CDR3 DNA is TGTGCCAGCAGCCAAGATATAGCCTCTGGAAACACCATATATTTT. Protein product: CASSQDIASGNTIYF.

This chain links TRBV6-1 with TRBJ2-7; a possible D gene is TRBD2 (5 bases). Trimming took off 3 bases at V and 2 bases at J, with 11 bases between the two ends. This CDR3 is built from 14 residues. Germline CDR1 and CDR2: MNHNS and SASEGT. The DNA for the CDR3 is TGTGCCAGCAGTGACTGGGAGATCCCCTACGAGCAGTACTTC. It translates to CASSDWEIPYEQYF.

The rearrangement joins TRBV7-1 to TRBJ2-1; unclear D gene. TRBV7-1 is an ORF for which the function is uncertain. Trimming removed 7 bases from V and 5 bases from J, with 15 bases in between. This CDR3 has 14 residues. The CDR3 nucleotides read TGTGCCAGCACCCCCCGGTACCGAAACAATGAGCAGTTCTTC. It encodes CASTPRYRNNEQFF.

This chain connects TRBV20-1 to TRBJ2-4, with a possible D match to TRBD2 (7 bases). The V gene's germline CDR1 is DFQATT and CDR2 SNEGSKA (reference sequence). The ends were cut back, 0 bases at V and 1 base at J, with 13 bases in the middle. This CDR3 has 16 amino acids. For the CDR3, the DNA is TGCAGTGCTAGAGATTGGGGGGGGGCCGCCAAAAACATTCAGTACTTC. Translated: CSARDWGGAAKNIQYF.

The chain combines TRBV7-2 with TRBJ2-1, with D unclear. Per the germline V gene, CDR1 is SGHTA and CDR2 is FQGNSA. Trimming removed 5 bases from V and 6 bases from J, with 8 bases in between. The CDR3 is made up of 12 amino acids. The CDR3 loop reads CASSPPANEQFF. Written as DNA, the CDR3 is TGTGCCAGCAGCCCCCCGGCCAATGAGCAGTTCTTC.

V gene TRBV7-9 combines with J gene TRBJ2-3; the D gene could be TRBD1 or TRBD2 (5 bases each). The CDR3 totals 14 residues. Trimming took 4 bases from V and 6 from J, leaving 14 bases between them. The V gene's germline CDR1 is SEHNR and CDR2 FQNEAQ (reference sequence). CDR3 sequence (DNA): TGTGCCAGCAGCTCGGGGCGAGGATCGGATACGCAGTATTTT. This translates into CASSSGRGSDTQYF.

This chain connects TRBV20-1 to TRBJ2-3; D is tentatively TRBD1 or TRBD2 (6 bases each). Germline CDR1 and CDR2: DFQATT and SNEGSKA (reference sequence). There are 16 residues in the CDR3. The ends were cut back, 5 bases at V and 3 bases at J, with 21 bases in the middle. This CDR3 is CSAPSKGGVGTDTQYF. CDR3 DNA sequence: TGCAGTGCTCCCTCGAAGGGGGGCGTGGGTACAGATACGCAGTATTTT.

V usage is TRBV4-1 and J usage is TRBJ1-1; D unresolved. The CDR3 is 15 residues long. V was trimmed by 2 bases and J by 0 bases, leaving 10 bases between them. From germline, CDR1 is MGHRA and CDR2 YSYEKL. CDR3 in amino acids: CASSQRTRVNTEAFF. CDR3 sequence (DNA): TGCGCCAGCAGCCAACGAACACGGGTGAACACTGAAGCTTTCTTT.